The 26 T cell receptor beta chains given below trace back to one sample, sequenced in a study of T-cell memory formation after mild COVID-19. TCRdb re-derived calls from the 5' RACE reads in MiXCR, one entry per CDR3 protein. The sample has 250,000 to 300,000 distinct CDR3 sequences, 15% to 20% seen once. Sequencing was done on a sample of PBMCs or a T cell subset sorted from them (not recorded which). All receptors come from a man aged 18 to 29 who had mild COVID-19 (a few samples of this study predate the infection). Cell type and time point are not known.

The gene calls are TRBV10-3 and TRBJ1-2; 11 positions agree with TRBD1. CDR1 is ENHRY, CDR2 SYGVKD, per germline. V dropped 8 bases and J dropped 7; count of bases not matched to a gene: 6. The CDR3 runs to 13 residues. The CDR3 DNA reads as TGTGCCATCGATGCGGGGACAGGGGGTGGCTACACCTTC. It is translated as CAIDAGTGGGYTF.

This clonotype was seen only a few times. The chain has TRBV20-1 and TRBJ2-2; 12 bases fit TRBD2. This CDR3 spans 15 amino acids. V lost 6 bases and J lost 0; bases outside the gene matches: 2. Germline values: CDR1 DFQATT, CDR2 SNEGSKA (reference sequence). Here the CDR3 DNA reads TGCAGTGCCAGGACTAGCGGGGCGAACACCGGGGAGCTGTTTTTT. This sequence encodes CSARTSGANTGELFF.

In nucleotides, the CDR3 is TGTGCCAGCAGGTTGGAGGGACGCTATGGCTACACCTTC. It is translated as CASRLEGRYGYTF. This chain links TRBV12-3 or TRBV12-4 with TRBJ1-2; possible D gene TRBD1, 5 bases. Trimming shortened V by 6 bases and J by 4 bases, and 12 bases separated the two germline ends. The CDR3 runs to 13 residues.

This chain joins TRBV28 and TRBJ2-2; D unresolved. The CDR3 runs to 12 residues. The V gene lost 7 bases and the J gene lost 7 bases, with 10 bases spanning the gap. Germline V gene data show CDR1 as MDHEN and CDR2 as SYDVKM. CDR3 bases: TGTGCCAGCATTTCGCGGATCGGGGAGCTGTTTTTT. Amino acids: CASISRIGELFF.

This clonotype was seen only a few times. The CDR3 here is CASSGPGQGSLYEQYV. Here the CDR3 DNA reads TGTGCCAGCAGTGGCCCCGGACAGGGTTCCCTCTACGAGCAGTACGTC. V gene TRBV28 combines with J gene TRBJ2-7; 8 bases fit TRBD1. CDR3 size: 16 residues. After removal of 5 bases from V and 3 bases from J, the junction contained 12 bases not matched to a gene. The germline gives CDR1 MDHEN, CDR2 SYDVKM.

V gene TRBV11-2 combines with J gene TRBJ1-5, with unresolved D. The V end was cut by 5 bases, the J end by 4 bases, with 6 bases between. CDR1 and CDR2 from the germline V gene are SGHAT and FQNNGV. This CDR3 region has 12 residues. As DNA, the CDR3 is TGTGCCAGCAGCACCCAGAATCAGCCCCAGCATTTT. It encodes CASSTQNQPQHF.

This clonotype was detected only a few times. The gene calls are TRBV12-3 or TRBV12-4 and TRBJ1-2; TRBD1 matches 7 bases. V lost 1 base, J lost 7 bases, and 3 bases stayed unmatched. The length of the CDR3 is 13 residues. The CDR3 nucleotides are TGTGCCAGCAGTTTAGGAGGGGGCCGTGGCTACACCTTC. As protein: CASSLGGGRGYTF.

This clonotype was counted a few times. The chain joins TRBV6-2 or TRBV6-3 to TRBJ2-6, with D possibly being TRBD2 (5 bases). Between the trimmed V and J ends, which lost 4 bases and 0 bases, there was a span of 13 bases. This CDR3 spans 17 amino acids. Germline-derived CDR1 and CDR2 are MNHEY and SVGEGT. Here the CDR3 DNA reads TGTGCCAGCAGTTCCCGCGGGTCGTTCTCTGGGGCCAACGTCCTGACTTTC. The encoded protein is CASSSRGSFSGANVLTF.

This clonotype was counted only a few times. The CDR3 protein is CASSSGQLGSTDTQYF. The DNA of the CDR3 is TGTGCCAGCAGCTCGGGACAGCTCGGTAGCACAGATACGCAGTATTTT. The chain joins TRBV7-2 to TRBJ2-3; 7 nucleotides match TRBD1. The germline CDR1 and CDR2 sequences are SGHTA and FQGNSA. J was trimmed by 0 bases and V by 4 bases; bases with no gene match: 7. CDR3 length: 16 amino acids.

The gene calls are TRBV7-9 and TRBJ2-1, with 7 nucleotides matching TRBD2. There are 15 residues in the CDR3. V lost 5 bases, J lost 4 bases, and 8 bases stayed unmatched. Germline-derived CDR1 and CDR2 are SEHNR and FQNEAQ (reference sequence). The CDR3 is CASSRSGAPYNEQFF. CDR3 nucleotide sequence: TGTGCCAGCAGCCGAAGCGGGGCGCCATACAATGAGCAGTTCTTC.

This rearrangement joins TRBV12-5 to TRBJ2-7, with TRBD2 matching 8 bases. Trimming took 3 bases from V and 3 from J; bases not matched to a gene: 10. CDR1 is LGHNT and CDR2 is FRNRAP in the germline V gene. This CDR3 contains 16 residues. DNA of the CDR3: TGTGCTAGTGGTTTCCCCGGGGGGGAGGAGCGCTACGAGCAGTACTTC. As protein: CASGFPGGEERYEQYF.

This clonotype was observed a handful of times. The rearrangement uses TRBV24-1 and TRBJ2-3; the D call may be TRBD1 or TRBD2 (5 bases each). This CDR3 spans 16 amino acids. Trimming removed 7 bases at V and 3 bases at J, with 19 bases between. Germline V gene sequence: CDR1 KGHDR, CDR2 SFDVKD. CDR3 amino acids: CATSGMPGRTTDTQYF. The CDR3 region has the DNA TGTGCCACCAGCGGTATGCCGGGACGAACGACAGATACGCAGTATTTT.

In DNA form, the CDR3 reads TGTGCCAGCAGTTTATCGATGGGGGGGAGGCAGCCCCAGCATTTT. Protein sequence: CASSLSMGGRQPQHF. This chain links TRBV27 with TRBJ1-5; TRBD1 might be the D (5 bases). The CDR3 is made up of 15 amino acids. Germline lookup yields CDR1 MNHEY and CDR2 SMNVEV (reference sequence). V lost 0 bases, J lost 7 bases, and 13 bases lay in between.

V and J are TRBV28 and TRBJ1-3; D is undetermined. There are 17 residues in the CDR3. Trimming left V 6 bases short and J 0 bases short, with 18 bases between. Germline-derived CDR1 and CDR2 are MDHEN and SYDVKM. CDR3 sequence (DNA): TGTGCCAGCAGCCCACAGCGGTGGGCCTACTCTGGAAACACCATATATTTT. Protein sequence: CASSPQRWAYSGNTIYF.

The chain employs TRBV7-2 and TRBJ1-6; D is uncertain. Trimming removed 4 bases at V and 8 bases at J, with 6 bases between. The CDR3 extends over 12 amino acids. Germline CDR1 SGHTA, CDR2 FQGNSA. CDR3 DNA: TGTGCCAGCAGCTCCGACTATTCACCCCTCCACTTT. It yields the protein CASSSDYSPLHF. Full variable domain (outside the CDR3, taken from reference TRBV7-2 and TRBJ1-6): GAGVSQSPSNKVTEKGKDVELRCDPISGHTALYWYRQSLGQGLEFLIYFQGNSAPDKSGLPSDRFSAERTGGSVSTLTIQRTQQEDSAVYLCASSSDYSPLHFGNGTRLTVT.

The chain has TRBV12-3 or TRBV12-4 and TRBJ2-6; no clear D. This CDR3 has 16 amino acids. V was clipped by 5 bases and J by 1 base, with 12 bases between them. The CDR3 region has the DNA TGTGCCAGCAGTCCAGGAACGTTTTCTGGGGCCAACGTCCTGACTTTC. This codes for CASSPGTFSGANVLTF.

The chain's CDR3 is CASSSVPRDTEAFF. In DNA, the CDR3 is TGTGCCAGCAGCTCAGTACCCCGGGACACTGAAGCTTTCTTT. The V gene is TRBV9, the J gene TRBJ1-1; D is uncertain. Germline V gene sequence: CDR1 SGDLS, CDR2 YYNGEE. CDR3 length: 14 amino acids. Trimming cost V 4 bases and J 3 bases, with 13 bases left between them.

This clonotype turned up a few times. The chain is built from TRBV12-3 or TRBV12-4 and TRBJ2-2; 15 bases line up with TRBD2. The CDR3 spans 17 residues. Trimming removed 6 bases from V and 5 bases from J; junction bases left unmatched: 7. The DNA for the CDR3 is TGTGCCAGCAGCCCTTGGACTAGCGGGGGGGCGACCGGGGAGCTGTTTTTT. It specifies CASSPWTSGGATGELFF.

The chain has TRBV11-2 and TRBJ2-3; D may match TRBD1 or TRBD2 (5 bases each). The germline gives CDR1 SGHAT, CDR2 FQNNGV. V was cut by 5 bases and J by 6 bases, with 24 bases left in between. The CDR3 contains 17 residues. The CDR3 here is CASSMSVVGTLWDTQYF. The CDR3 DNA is TGTGCCAGCAGCATGAGTGTCGTCGGGACCCTCTGGGATACGCAGTATTTT.

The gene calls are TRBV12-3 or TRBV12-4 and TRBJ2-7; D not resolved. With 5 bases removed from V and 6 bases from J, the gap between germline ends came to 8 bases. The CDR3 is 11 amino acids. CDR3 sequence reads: CASSPTGEQYF. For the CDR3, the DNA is TGTGCCAGCAGTCCCACGGGCGAGCAGTACTTC.

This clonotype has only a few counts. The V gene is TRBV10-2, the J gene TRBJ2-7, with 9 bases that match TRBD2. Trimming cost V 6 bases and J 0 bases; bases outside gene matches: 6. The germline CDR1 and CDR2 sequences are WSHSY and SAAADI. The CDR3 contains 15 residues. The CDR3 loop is CASRGTSGSSYEQYF. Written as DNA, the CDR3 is TGCGCCAGCAGGGGAACTAGCGGGTCCTCCTACGAGCAGTACTTC.

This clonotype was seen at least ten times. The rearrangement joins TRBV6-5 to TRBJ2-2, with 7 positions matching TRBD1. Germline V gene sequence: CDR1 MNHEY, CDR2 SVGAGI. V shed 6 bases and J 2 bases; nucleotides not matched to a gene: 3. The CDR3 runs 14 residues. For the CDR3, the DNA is TGTGCCAGCAGCCGGACAGGAAACACCGGGGAGCTGTTTTTT. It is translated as CASSRTGNTGELFF.

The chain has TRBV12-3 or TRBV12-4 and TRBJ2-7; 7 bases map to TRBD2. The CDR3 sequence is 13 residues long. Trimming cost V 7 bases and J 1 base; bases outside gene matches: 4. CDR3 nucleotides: TGTGCCAGCACCTTTAGCGGGTCCTACGAGCAGTACGTC. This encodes CASTFSGSYEQYV.

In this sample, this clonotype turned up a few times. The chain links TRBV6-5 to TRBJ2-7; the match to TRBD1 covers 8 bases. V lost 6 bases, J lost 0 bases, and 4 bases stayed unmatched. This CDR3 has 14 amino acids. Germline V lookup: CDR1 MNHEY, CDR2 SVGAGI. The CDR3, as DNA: TGTGCCAGCAGAGGGGACAGGTTCTCCTACGAGCAGTACGTC. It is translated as CASRGDRFSYEQYV.

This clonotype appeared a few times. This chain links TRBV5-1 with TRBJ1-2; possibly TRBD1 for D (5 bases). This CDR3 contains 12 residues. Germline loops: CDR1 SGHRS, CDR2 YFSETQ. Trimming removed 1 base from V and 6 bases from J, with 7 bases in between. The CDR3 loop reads CASSLQGNGYTF. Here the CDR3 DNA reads TGCGCCAGCAGCTTGCAGGGAAATGGCTACACCTTC.

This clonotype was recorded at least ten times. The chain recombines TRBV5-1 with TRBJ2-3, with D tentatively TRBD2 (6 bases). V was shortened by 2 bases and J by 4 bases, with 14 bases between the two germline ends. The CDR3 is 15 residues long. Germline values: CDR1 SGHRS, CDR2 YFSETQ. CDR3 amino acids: CASSFGTLKADTQYF. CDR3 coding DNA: TGCGCCAGCAGCTTCGGGACTCTTAAGGCAGATACGCAGTATTTT.